What follows is one T cell receptor beta chain and its context. The CDR3 sequence is 13 residues long. Per germline, CDR1 MNHNY and CDR2 SVGAGI (reference sequence). This specimen comes from a study of T cells expressing NK-cell markers. For each CDR3 protein, TCRdb gives one entry from its re-call of the 5' RACE reads, without DNA. Recorded for this sample: about 460,000 distinct CDR3 sequences. The chain joins TRBV6-6 to TRBJ2-7; no DNA is available, so the TRBD1 call from TCRdb remains unchecked. The sequenced sample consisted of blood T cells: a sorted CD56 or NKG2C T cell subset, CD4+ or CD8+ T cells, or bulk PBMC T cells (not recorded which). This receptor was identified in a woman aged 45-65 years in good health. The CDR3 sequence is CASRRQAAYEQYF.